The clone carrying this TCR beta chain appeared a few times. Its antigen is currently unknown. TCRdb passed the reads through MiXCR, listing each CDR3 protein once. The repertoire has approximately 910,000 distinct CDR3 sequences, approximately 33% of them found once; the top ten carry about an eighth. The source of the sample is a study of T cell repertoires in cytomegalovirus infection. Whole-study findings and limits: The ex vivo response was dominated by HLA-C-restricted CMV-specific TCR beta clonotypes.

This receptor was taken from a human donor in good health (CMV status not recorded). Some clones in this sample may be carry-over from other donors' samples. The source was cultured CD8+ T cells from PBMCs, collected from culture after CMV antigen stimulation.

CDR3 amino acids: CASSDGDGPYEQYF. The CDR3 DNA follows: TGTGCCAGCAGTGATGGGGACGGACCCTACGAGCAGTACTTC. The V gene is TRBV2, the J gene TRBJ2-7; D is possibly TRBD1 or TRBD2 (5 bases each). Germline V gene sequence: CDR1 SNHLY, CDR2 FYNNEI. V lost 3 bases, J lost 2 bases, and 11 bases lay in between. The CDR3 has 14 residues.